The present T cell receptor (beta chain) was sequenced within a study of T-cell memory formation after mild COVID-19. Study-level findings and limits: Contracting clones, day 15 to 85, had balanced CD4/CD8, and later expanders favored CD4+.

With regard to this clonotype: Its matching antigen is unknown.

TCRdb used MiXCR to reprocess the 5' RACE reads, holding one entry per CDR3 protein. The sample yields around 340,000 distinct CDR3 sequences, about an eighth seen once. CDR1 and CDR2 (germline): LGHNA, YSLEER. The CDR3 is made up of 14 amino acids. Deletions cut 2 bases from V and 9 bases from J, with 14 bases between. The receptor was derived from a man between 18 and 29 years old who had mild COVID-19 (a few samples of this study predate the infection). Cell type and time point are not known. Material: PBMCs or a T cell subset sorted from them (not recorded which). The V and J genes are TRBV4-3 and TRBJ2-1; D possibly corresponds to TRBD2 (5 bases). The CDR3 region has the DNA TGCGCCAGCAGCCAATCCTGGGTGGAGGCTGAGCAGTTCTTC. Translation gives CASSQSWVEAEQFF.